The 25 T cell receptor beta chains below were found in one sample sequenced in a study of regulatory and conventional T cells in RAG deficiency. Regulatory T cells were sorted from blood as CD4+ CD25-high CD127-low cells. Some clones are missing from TCRdb's copy, which holds only in-frame ones; the method was immunoSEQ multiplex PCR. In the table there are about 28,000 clones, around nine tenths of which are singletons. This sample also appeared in a second study, on regulatory T cells. That source adds: The primer mix had 52 TRBV and 13 TRBJ primers.

Sequencing input: Tregs sorted from blood. The receptor set was obtained from a human donor in good health.

The CDR3 sequence is CASRRIAGSRTDTQYF. In nucleotides, the CDR3 is TGTGCCAGCAGGAGAATAGCGGGGAGTCGCACAGATACGCAGTATTTT. V usage is TRBV2 and J usage is TRBJ2-3, with 8 nucleotides matching TRBD2. The CDR3 runs 16 residues. The J segment lost 1 base and the V segment lost 6 bases, leaving 9 bases of the junction unmatched. Germline CDR1 and CDR2: SNHLY and FYNNEI.

This clone was recorded only once. The chain uses TRBV27 and TRBJ2-7; D possibly corresponds to TRBD2 (7 bases). The CDR3 has 14 amino acids. Germline CDR1 and CDR2: MNHEY and SMNVEV (reference sequence). V lost 2 bases, J lost 6 bases, and 14 bases lay in between. The DNA of the CDR3 is TGTGCCAGCAGTTTAAGGGGGGGCGGTTTCGAGCAGTACTTC. Its protein product is CASSLRGGGFEQYF.

The CDR3 nucleotides read TGTGCCAGCAGCCGAAAGATCGGACAAGGCTACGAGCAGTACTTC. It specifies CASSRKIGQGYEQYF. The V and J genes are TRBV28 and TRBJ2-7, with D possibly TRBD1 on 5 matching bases. CDR3 length: 15 residues. V dropped 6 bases and J dropped 3 bases, with 18 bases sitting between them. CDR1 MDHEN and CDR2 SYDVKM come from the germline V gene.

The chain has TRBV7-6 and TRBJ2-5; a weak D match, TRBD2 (6 bases). There are 16 residues in the CDR3. The ends were cut back, 3 bases at V and 4 bases at J, with 18 bases in the middle. Per germline, CDR1 SGHVS and CDR2 FNYEAQ. The DNA of the CDR3 is TGTGCCAGCAGCTTCCGGCAGGGAGGAGCGGGAGAGACCCAGTACTTC. This codes for CASSFRQGGAGETQYF.

This clone has only a few counts. The chain uses TRBV7-2 and TRBJ2-5, with a tentative D call TRBD1 (6 bases). The CDR3 consists of 16 residues. Germline lookup yields CDR1 SGHTA and CDR2 FQGNSA. V dropped 5 bases and J dropped 1 base, with 17 bases sitting between them. The CDR3 DNA sequence: TGTGCCAGCAGCGGGGGCCGAGGCCAGGTCCAAGAGACCCAGTACTTC. Translated, it gives CASSGGRGQVQETQYF.

The chain recombines TRBV11-3 with TRBJ2-2; tentatively, D is TRBD1 or TRBD2 (6 bases each). The CDR3 is 17 residues long. In germline, CDR1 is SGHNT, CDR2 YENEEA. V lost 2 bases, J lost 0 bases, and 13 bases lay in between. The CDR3 DNA sequence: TGTGCCAGCAGCTTATATACGGGGGCCGCGAACACCGGGGAGCTGTTTTTT. This gives the protein CASSLYTGAANTGELFF.

The V and J genes are TRBV5-1 and TRBJ1-2; D remains ambiguous. The V gene's germline CDR1 is SGHRS and CDR2 YFSETQ. V gave up 9 bases and J gave up 8 bases, with 14 bases separating them. The CDR3 contains 11 residues. The CDR3 spells CAIRENRGYTF. The CDR3 nucleotides read TGCGCCATCCGGGAGAACCGGGGCTACACCTTC.

As concerns this clone: One end of the junction varies from germline; a read error may be responsible. CDR3 in amino acids: CASSLTRYAVDTQYF. In DNA, the CDR3 is TGTGCTAGCAGCTTAACTCGGTACGCGGTAGATACGCAGTATTTT. This sequence joins TRBV7-7 and TRBJ2-3; no definite D call. The CDR3 extends over 15 amino acids. In germline, CDR1 is SSHAT, CDR2 FNYEAQ (reference sequence). Full variable domain (remainder filled in from reference TRBV7-7 and TRBJ2-3): GAGVSQSPRYKVTKRGQDVTLRCDPISSHATLYWYQQALGQGPEFLTYFNYEAQPDKSGLPSDRFSAERPEGSISTLTIQRTEQRDSAMYRCASSLTRYAVDTQYFGPGTRLTVL.

J is TRBJ2-7 and V is TRBV6-6, with a possible D match to TRBD2 (6 bases). Germline-derived CDR1 and CDR2 are MNHNY and SVGAGI (reference sequence). V was clipped by 0 bases and J by 3 bases, with 9 bases between them. The CDR3 is made up of 14 amino acids. The CDR3 protein is CASSYSWEDYEQYF. CDR3 DNA: TGTGCCAGCAGTTACTCGTGGGAGGACTACGAGCAGTACTTC.

V and J are TRBV7-9 and TRBJ1-5; D may be TRBD1 (5 bases). This CDR3 contains 15 residues. Germline V gene sequence: CDR1 SEHNR, CDR2 FQNEAQ (reference sequence). The V end lost 1 base, the J end lost 7 bases, and 14 bases lay between the germline ends. CDR3 protein: CASSLDVGVGQPQHF. In DNA, the CDR3 is TGTGCCAGCAGCTTAGATGTAGGGGTTGGCCAGCCCCAGCATTTT.

J is TRBJ2-7 and V is TRBV5-1; D call uncertain. There are 12 residues in the CDR3. Trimming stripped 4 bases from V and 7 bases from J, with 12 bases between. Germline V gives CDR1 SGHRS, CDR2 YFSETQ. CDR3 DNA sequence: TGCGCCAGCAGCCATCCCGGTGGGGAGCAGTACTTC. Encoded protein: CASSHPGGEQYF.

The V gene is TRBV6-5, the J gene TRBJ1-4; D unresolved. CDR3 length: 16 residues. The ends were cut back, 4 bases at V and 3 bases at J, with 15 bases in the middle. Germline V lookup: CDR1 MNHEY, CDR2 SVGAGI. In nucleotides, the CDR3 is TGTGCCAGCAGTTCGGACCCCACATTGGCTAATGAAAAACTGTTTTTT. Its translation: CASSSDPTLANEKLFF.

The chain has TRBV18 and TRBJ1-1, with D uncertain. The CDR3 loop spans 17 amino acids. The V and J ends lost 0 bases and 0 bases respectively, with 14 bases between them. From germline, CDR1 is KGHSH and CDR2 LQKENI. CDR3 sequence (DNA): TGTGCCAGCTCACCACCGTTTTCCCCTTTTTTGAACACTGAAGCTTTCTTT. It is translated as CASSPPFSPFLNTEAFF.

This clone occurred once. The chain couples TRBV29-1 to TRBJ1-1, with no clear D. The CDR3 runs 11 residues. Germline V gene data show CDR1 as SQVTM and CDR2 as ANQGSEA. The V end lost 6 bases, the J end lost 11 bases, and 16 bases lay between the germline ends. CDR3 amino acids: CSVRAGLGAFF. The CDR3 nucleotides read TGCAGCGTCCGGGCTGGACTTGGCGCTTTCTTT.

The chain links TRBV27 to TRBJ1-4; TRBD1 matches at 8 bases. Germline V lookup: CDR1 MNHEY, CDR2 SMNVEV (reference sequence). V gave up 5 bases and J gave up 6 bases; unmatched junction bases: 8. The CDR3 is 15 amino acids. The DNA for the CDR3 is TGTGCCAGCAGTCTCAGGACAGGGAGGTATGAAAAACTGTTTTTT. Protein: CASSLRTGRYEKLFF.

In its sample, this clone was seen a few times. The chain recombines TRBV10-3 with TRBJ2-7, with D perhaps TRBD2 (5 bases). With 4 bases removed from V and 5 bases from J, the gap between germline ends came to 15 bases. The CDR3 has 14 residues. CDR1 ENHRY and CDR2 SYGVKD come from the germline V gene. As DNA, the CDR3 is TGTGCCATCAGTGCCGACGGGGTCTGGCACGAGCAGTACTTC. Amino acids: CAISADGVWHEQYF.

The V and J genes are TRBV6-5 and TRBJ1-5, with unresolved D. The CDR3 extends over 14 amino acids. Germline assignment: CDR1 MNHEY and CDR2 SVGAGI. Trimming left V 2 bases short and J 0 bases short, with 5 bases between. The CDR3 sequence is CASSYRSSNQPQHF. DNA for the CDR3: TGTGCCAGCAGTTACAGGTCTAGCAATCAGCCCCAGCATTTT.

This rearrangement joins TRBV11-2 to TRBJ2-3, with D perhaps matching TRBD2 (6 bases). Germline CDR1 and CDR2: SGHAT and FQNNGV. The CDR3 sequence is 14 residues long. V was clipped by 3 bases and J by 0 bases, with 7 bases between them. As DNA, the CDR3 is TGTGCCAGCAGCTTTAGCGGAAGCACAGATACGCAGTATTTT. This encodes CASSFSGSTDTQYF.

The V and J genes are TRBV20-1 and TRBJ2-7; D unclear. From germline, CDR1 is DFQATT and CDR2 SNEGSKA (reference sequence). CDR3 size: 10 residues. The V end was cut by 5 bases, the J end by 7 bases, with 9 bases between. The CDR3 here is CSAGKVEQYF. The CDR3 DNA reads TGCAGTGCTGGGAAAGTAGAGCAGTACTTC.

The chain joins TRBV28 to TRBJ2-4; TRBD2 aligns across 14 bases. CDR3 length: 16 amino acids. In germline, CDR1 is MDHEN, CDR2 SYDVKM. Trimming at V came to 6 bases and at J to 8 bases, leaving 9 bases not matched to a gene. In DNA form, the CDR3 reads TGTGCCAGCAGGCATGGGACTAGCGGGGGTTTTGACATTCAGTACTTC. Amino acids: CASRHGTSGGFDIQYF.

This chain links TRBV19 with TRBJ1-2; TRBD1 aligns across 7 bases. V dropped 6 bases and J dropped 0; count of bases not matched to a gene: 4. Germline V CDR1 and CDR2: LNHDA, SQIVND (reference sequence). This CDR3 spans 14 amino acids. Here the CDR3 reads CASRLDRANYGYTF. Here the CDR3 DNA reads TGTGCCAGTAGACTCGACAGGGCTAACTATGGCTACACCTTC.

The chain is built from TRBV29-1 and TRBJ2-3; 8 bases agree with TRBD2. The germline V gene encodes CDR1 SQVTM and CDR2 ANQGSEA. There are 16 residues in the CDR3. The trim removed 4 bases at V and 4 bases at J, leaving 13 bases unmatched. CDR3 nucleotide sequence: TGCAGCGTTGCGGCTTTGGCGGGGGGTTGGGCAGATACGCAGTATTTT. Its translation: CSVAALAGGWADTQYF.

This clone was seen only once. The V gene is TRBV5-5, the J gene TRBJ1-5, with D unclear. The CDR3 consists of 14 residues. Trimming cost V 0 bases and J 4 bases, with 8 bases left between them. CDR1 and CDR2 from the germline V gene are SGHKS and YYEKEE (reference sequence). CDR3 coding DNA: TGTGCCAGCAGCTTGGAGGTTTATAATCAGCCCCAGCATTTT. Residues: CASSLEVYNQPQHF. The entire variable domain, with the rest obtained from reference TRBV5-5 and TRBJ1-5, is as follows: DAGVTQSPTHLIKTRGQQVTLRCSPISGHKSVSWYQQVLGQGPQFIFQYYEKEERGRGNFPDRFSARQFPNYSSELNVNALLLGDSALYLCASSLEVYNQPQHFGDGTRLSIL.

This clone was seen a single time. This sequence joins TRBV14 and TRBJ1-2, with TRBD1 matching 7 bases. V lost 4 bases and J lost 4; bases outside the gene matches: 6. CDR1 is SGHDN and CDR2 is FVKESK in the germline V gene. This CDR3 spans 14 amino acids. CDR3 in amino acids: CASSRRQGPYGYTF. The CDR3 region has the DNA TGTGCCAGCAGCCGGCGACAGGGTCCCTATGGCTACACCTTC. Full variable domain (outside the CDR3, taken from reference TRBV14 and TRBJ1-2): EAGVTQFPSHSVIEKGQTVTLRCDPISGHDNLYWYRRVMGKEIKFLLHFVKESKQDESGMPNNRFLAERTGGTYSTLKVQPAELEDSGVYFCASSRRQGPYGYTFGSGTRLTVV.

This clone was seen once. CDR3 in amino acids: CASSLLGDKETEAFF. In DNA, the CDR3 is TGTGCCAGCAGCCTCTTAGGGGACAAGGAGACTGAAGCTTTCTTT. The chain employs TRBV5-6 and TRBJ1-1; a weak D match, TRBD1 (6 bases). V lost 4 bases and J 5 bases, leaving 18 bases between the germline ends. This CDR3 has 15 residues. Germline V lookup: CDR1 SGHDT, CDR2 YYEEEE.